The sequence of this TCR beta chain was determined in a study of shared clonotypes between healthy human individuals (TCRdb year 2020). With respect to the entire study: Three men and a couple of women, aged 18 to 49 years, made up the cohort. For each donor, CD4 naive and CD4 memory were each run on three plates, CD8 naive on two plates, and CD8 memory on one plate. To increase sequencing depth and limit assay-specific biases, TCR repertoire library preparation and sequencing were carried out by different laboratories using diverse techniques. Per donor, leukapheresis produced somewhere between about 0.94 and 8.9 billion PBMCs. To estimate repertoire size and how much clonotypes are shared between individuals, the study performed deep sequencing of blood TCR repertoires from roughly five healthy adults.

Measured from the cysteine to the phenylalanine, the CDR3 is 14 residues long. The kept DNA is CDR3 alone, 42 bases in frame from the first base. Based on the germline V gene, the CDR1 and CDR2 sequences are KGHSH and LQKENI. The junction carries 12 bases between V and J, which are trimmed by 4 bases and 5 bases respectively. TCR CDR3 regions were amplified from genomic DNA by multiplex PCR using the deep immunoSEQ assay. Extracted genomic DNA from each cell subset was distributed evenly across all wells of several immunoSEQ 96-well plates, and each plate was treated as a replicate. Each replicate PCR for sorted subsets received about 0.2 ug genomic DNA, equal to tens of thousands of T cell genomes. The purified libraries were quantified using a Qubit 3.0 fluorometer, sized with a Bioanalyzer 2100, and then quantified again using the KAPA Library Quantification kit. Every immunoSEQ 96-well plate was sequenced on a dedicated single-read 150-cycle Illumina NextSeq 550 flow cell. Turning to the authors' computational methods: The immunoSEQ output contained only junctional sequences without quality scores, so filtering could not match that applied to full-length reads. Sequences were annotated with PyIR, a Python wrapper for IgBLAST v1.9, and V/J genes and CDR3 were assigned using IMGT germline references. Reads were removed for weak V/J assignments (E-value above 1e-6), missing CDR3, stop codons, out-of-frame junctions, or ambiguous translated residues. V3J clonotypes were defined by identical inferred V gene, J gene, and CDR3 amino acid sequence. Percentage overlap between repertoires was computed as shared unique clonotypes divided by the size of the smaller repertoire. Three approaches were used to assess repertoire richness: RTK rarefaction, the Chao1 estimator, and Recon v2.1 estimates of unobserved clonotypes. OLGA was used to compute generation probabilities for all TCRbeta clonotypes that the gDNA method yielded from several donors. Sourced from immuneACCESS, this table was stored by TCRdb with only in-frame sequences that have V and J called. A share of the clones is absent; for the studies checked, an unresolved V gene accounts for under half, and the remainder has no known explanation. V, J and clone size derive from that table, while D and trimming were established from the DNA sequence. The sample table contains roughly 530,000 clones; only one count was recorded for about 96% of them. 0.055% to 0.075% of the sample is taken by the ten largest.

This clone was seen once. The clone's antigen remains unknown. Base quality data are lacking; no much larger clone is found one base away. Study-wide conclusions, independent of this receptor: Compared with non-shared clonotypes, the clonotypes found in all four sorted-subset donors had higher generation probabilities. Sharing across a few donors was observed for approximately 5% of naive CD4, under 4% of naive CD8, over 2% of memory CD4, and 0.4% of memory CD8 clonotypes. Even with the large sequencing depth, rarefaction of the sorted-subset datasets indicated that sequencing was incomplete. Because the study included only a small number of donors, the genetic and exposure-history diversity represented was limited. Pairwise subsampling led to the expectation that sequencing depth would affect the degree of clonotype sharing among donors. Larger estimated clonotype richness was generally found for naive subsets than for memory subsets. Sampling was limited to blood, and TCR repertoires in tissue likely differ from TCR repertoires in blood.

The donors were healthy, HIV-negative adults who had no recently reported acute infections or vaccinations. Every donor was a Caucasian adult living in Nashville, Tennessee, USA. CD4+ T cells were enriched through magnetic negative selection, after which naive cells were positively selected on CD45RA and the remaining negative fraction served as the memory subset. Blood was collected by leukapheresis, and PBMCs were isolated by Ficoll-Histopaque density gradient centrifugation and then cryopreserved in liquid nitrogen vapor phase. Purity and quantity of every magnetically sorted T cell population were checked by analytical flow cytometry. Genomic DNA was isolated from every sorted fraction and measured by UV absorbance on a Nanodrop 2000c.

The TCR comes from a woman aged 30 to 39 in good health. Rearrangement joined TRBV18 to TRBJ2-1, with the D gene not clear enough to name. Sequencing input: naive CD4+ T cells sorted from blood. The cell subset or site label, as the study defines it: CD45RA+ positively selected. This receptor has the CDR3 CASSLSKVDNEQFF. The bases are TGTGCCAGCTCACTAAGTAAGGTGGACAATGAGCAGTTCTTC.